This TCR beta chain is from a study of blood T cell repertoires in COVID-19. CDR3 size: 14 residues. V was shortened by 8 bases and J by 5 bases, with 18 bases between the two germline ends. From germline, CDR1 is MNHEY and CDR2 SVGAGI. Only in-frame clones appear in the TCRdb table, and some are missing; sequencing was by immunoSEQ multiplex PCR. The sample carries about 480,000 clones, more than 85% recorded once. The receptor's source is a woman aged 55-69 years who had recovered from COVID-19. The chain employs TRBV6-5 and TRBJ1-1; D is perhaps TRBD1 (6 bases). Source material: PBMCs or T cells enriched from blood (not recorded which). CDR3 DNA: TGTGCCAGCGGAGGTCACAGGGTAGGGACTGAAGCTTTCTTT. Protein: CASGGHRVGTEAFF.